The 30 T cell receptor beta chains below were found in one sample sequenced in a study. Method: immunoSEQ multiplex PCR; TCRdb's copy keeps in-frame clones and lacks some. The sample yields around 50,000 clones, approximately 95% seen once. Material for sequencing was PBMCs. The receptor source for this set is a man aged 35-49 years with rheumatoid arthritis.

The chain joins TRBV12-5 to TRBJ1-5; D is ambiguous. Germline V gene data show CDR1 as LGHNT and CDR2 as FRNRAP. V lost 7 bases, J lost 5 bases, and 15 bases lay in between. This CDR3 comprises 14 residues. In DNA form, the CDR3 reads TGTGCTAGTGCCGTAAGGGTGACGGATCAGCCCCAGCATTTT. Protein product: CASAVRVTDQPQHF.

The V call is TRBV6-1, the J call TRBJ1-6; TRBD1 might be the D (5 bases). The CDR3 runs 17 residues. Between the trimmed V and J ends, which lost 4 bases and 5 bases, there was a span of 18 bases. Germline V gives CDR1 MNHNS, CDR2 SASEGT. The CDR3 here is CASSATYRDAHNSPLHF. The CDR3 DNA is TGTGCCAGCAGTGCCACTTACCGGGACGCCCATAATTCACCCCTCCACTTT.

The chain employs TRBV30 and TRBJ2-7; D not certain. Germline CDR1 and CDR2: GTSNPN and SVGIG (reference sequence). CDR3 length: 14 amino acids. V was clipped by 7 bases and J by 3 bases, with 19 bases between them. The DNA of the CDR3 is TGTGCCTACTCGCTCCCAGACTTAAACTACGAGCAGTACTTC. This sequence encodes CAYSLPDLNYEQYF.

The chain employs TRBV2 and TRBJ1-2; maybe TRBD1 (5 bases). Germline V lookup: CDR1 SNHLY, CDR2 FYNNEI. The CDR3 is 11 amino acids. Between the trimmed V and J ends, which lost 6 bases and 7 bases, there was a span of 9 bases. The CDR3 nucleotides read TGTGCCAGCAGGAGGGGACCTGGCTACACCTTC. It codes for CASRRGPGYTF. Looking up the rest from reference TRBV2 and TRBJ1-2 gives the full variable domain: EPEVTQTPSHQVTQMGQEVILRCVPISNHLYFYWYRQILGQKVEFLVSFYNNEISEKSEIFDDQFSVERPDGSNFTLKIRSTKLEDSAMYFCASRRGPGYTFGSGTRLTVV.

V gene TRBV20-1 combines with J gene TRBJ1-5; D unresolved. Per germline, CDR1 DFQATT and CDR2 SNEGSKA (reference sequence). Trimming shortened V by 3 bases and J by 3 bases, and 12 bases separated the two germline ends. The CDR3 consists of 14 residues. This CDR3 is CSASETNNNQPQHF. CDR3 in DNA: TGCAGTGCTAGTGAGACGAACAACAATCAGCCCCAGCATTTT.

This clone was picked up one time. The CDR3 DNA reads TGTGCCAGCAGCTTATCAGCAGGTTTTGGCTACACCTTC. Its translation is CASSLSAGFGYTF. V and J are TRBV7-3 and TRBJ1-2; D is undetermined. CDR3 length equals 13 residues. Germline values: CDR1 SGHTA, CDR2 FQGTGA. V lost 2 bases and J lost 7, with 11 bases in between.

V and J are TRBV27 and TRBJ2-1, with no clear D. This CDR3 has 14 residues. V gave up 7 bases and J gave up 4 bases, with 14 bases separating them. Germline lookup yields CDR1 MNHEY and CDR2 SMNVEV (reference sequence). The CDR3 loop is CASTTGLGYNEQFF. CDR3 in DNA: TGTGCCAGCACCACCGGGCTAGGATACAATGAGCAGTTCTTC.

The chain has TRBV9 and TRBJ1-3, with 7 bases lining up with TRBD1. Germline V CDR1 and CDR2: SGDLS, YYNGEE. This CDR3 is built from 16 residues. The V and J ends lost 3 bases and 2 bases, in that order; junction bases with no gene match: 8. CDR3 nucleotide sequence: TGTGCCAGCAGCGCTTCTCGGACAGGTACTGGAAACACCATATATTTT. Its translation: CASSASRTGTGNTIYF.

The chain employs TRBV10-1 and TRBJ2-1, with D hard to call. Per the germline V gene, CDR1 is WNHNN and CDR2 is SYGVQD (reference sequence). The germline V and J ends were trimmed by 0 bases and 8 bases, with 5 bases remaining between them. This CDR3 has 12 residues. The CDR3 spells CASSESGDEQFF. CDR3 nucleotides: TGCGCCAGCAGTGAGTCTGGCGATGAGCAGTTCTTC.

CDR3 DNA sequence: TGTGCCAGCAGCGTAGAACAACAGGGGCTGGGGACCCAGTACTTC. Protein: CASSVEQQGLGTQYF. The V and J genes are TRBV9 and TRBJ2-5; 7 bases align to TRBD1. The V and J ends lost 0 bases and 7 bases, in that order; junction bases with no gene match: 9. There are 15 residues in the CDR3. Germline CDR1 reads SGDLS; CDR2 reads YYNGEE.

The genes are TRBV4-2 and TRBJ1-2; TRBD1 is a possible D gene (5 bases). Germline V CDR1 and CDR2: LGHNA, YNFKEQ. The CDR3 spans 15 residues. V lost 0 bases to trimming and J lost 4 bases, with 12 bases between them. CDR3 region: CASSQEGGRSYGYTF. CDR3 nucleotide sequence: TGTGCCAGCAGCCAAGAGGGGGGACGGAGCTATGGCTACACCTTC.

The chain recombines TRBV18 with TRBJ2-2; 8 bases are a match to TRBD1. There are 14 residues in the CDR3. Looked up from germline, CDR1 is KGHSH and CDR2 is LQKENI. Losses at the gene ends were 6 bases for V and 4 bases for J; bases not matched to a gene: 4. The CDR3 nucleotides are TGTGCCAGCTCGGTCGGGACAGGCACCGGGGAGCTGTTTTTT. Its protein product is CASSVGTGTGELFF. The full variable domain, in which reference TRBV18 and TRBJ2-2 provide the parts outside the CDR3, is NAGVMQNPRHLVRRRGQEARLRCSPMKGHSHVYWYRQLPEEGLKFMVYLQKENIIDESGMPKERFSAEFPKEGPSILRIQQVVRGDSAAYFCASSVGTGTGELFFGEGSRLTVL.

The chain employs TRBV5-4 and TRBJ2-1, with no clear D. Trimming pared 0 bases from V and 0 bases from J, leaving 13 bases between. The CDR3 consists of 17 residues. CDR1 SGHNT and CDR2 YYREEE come from the germline V gene (reference sequence). The CDR3 sequence is CASSLDSPSSSYNEQFF. The DNA for the CDR3 is TGTGCCAGCAGCTTGGACAGCCCGTCCTCCTCCTACAATGAGCAGTTCTTC.

V gene TRBV15 combines with J gene TRBJ2-7; D uncertain. The CDR3 sequence is 16 residues long. Trimming shortened V by 2 bases and J by 1 base, and 15 bases separated the two germline ends. Looked up from germline, CDR1 is LNHNV and CDR2 is YYDKDF (reference sequence). The CDR3 spells CATSRTPRLGSYEQYF. The CDR3 coding sequence is TGTGCCACCAGCAGAACTCCCAGGTTGGGTTCCTACGAGCAGTACTTC. Full variable domain (missing parts from reference TRBV15 and TRBJ2-7): DAMVIQNPRYQVTQFGKPVTLSCSQTLNHNVMYWYQQKSSQAPKLLFHYYDKDFNNEADTPDNFQSRRPNTSFCFLDIRSPGLGDTAMYLCATSRTPRLGSYEQYFGPGTRLTVT.

V gene TRBV5-4 combines with J gene TRBJ2-1; TRBD2 matches at 9 bases. Germline V gene lookup returns CDR1 SGHNT and CDR2 YYREEE (reference sequence). V lost 4 bases, J lost 8 bases, and 16 bases stayed unmatched. This CDR3 contains 17 residues. CDR3 loop: CASSQIRGGANYDEQFF. The CDR3 DNA is TGTGCCAGCAGCCAGATTCGCGGGGGGGCCAATTACGATGAGCAGTTCTTC.

V and J are TRBV30 and TRBJ1-2, with TRBD1 as a possible D gene (5 bases). This CDR3 comprises 15 residues. The ends were cut back, 3 bases at V and 4 bases at J, with 18 bases in the middle. Germline V gene data show CDR1 as GTSNPN and CDR2 as SVGIG (reference sequence). CDR3 residues: CAWRGPAPRFYGYTF. The CDR3 DNA follows: TGTGCCTGGAGGGGACCGGCGCCACGGTTCTATGGCTACACCTTC.

V is TRBV5-1 and J is TRBJ2-1, with TRBD2 matching over 11 bases. Per germline, CDR1 SGHRS and CDR2 YFSETQ. V lost 1 base, J lost 6 bases, and 12 bases stayed unmatched. The CDR3 has 18 amino acids. CDR3 loop: CASSLTTLLAGAANEQFF. The CDR3 DNA sequence: TGCGCCAGCAGCTTGACAACCCTACTAGCGGGAGCGGCCAATGAGCAGTTCTTC.

The chain couples TRBV6-5 to TRBJ2-7; D is ambiguous. Germline loops: CDR1 MNHEY, CDR2 SVGAGI. Trimming removed 9 bases at V and 2 bases at J, with 17 bases between. CDR3 length equals 14 residues. CDR3: CASLGWAKAYEQYF. In nucleotides, the CDR3 is TGTGCCAGTCTCGGGTGGGCGAAAGCCTACGAGCAGTACTTC.

The chain combines TRBV28 with TRBJ1-5; D might be TRBD1 (5 bases). Germline V gene sequence: CDR1 MDHEN, CDR2 SYDVKM. The CDR3 contains 14 residues. Trimming took off 6 bases at V and 9 bases at J, with 18 bases between the two ends. This CDR3 reads CASSLGGVRGPQHF. The DNA of the CDR3 is TGTGCCAGCAGCCTCGGGGGGGTTCGGGGGCCCCAGCATTTT.

V is TRBV2 and J is TRBJ1-6; a weak D match, TRBD1 (6 bases). Germline CDR1 SNHLY, CDR2 FYNNEI. The V gene lost 4 bases and the J gene lost 9 bases, with 16 bases spanning the gap. The CDR3 runs to 15 residues. CDR3 protein: CASSVSGQGPSPLHF. CDR3 DNA: TGTGCCAGCAGTGTGAGTGGGCAGGGGCCTTCACCCCTCCACTTT.

The genes are TRBV6-5 and TRBJ1-6; a possible D gene is TRBD1 (5 bases). The V end was cut by 1 base, the J end by 9 bases, with 13 bases between. CDR3 length: 15 residues. Germline V gives CDR1 MNHEY, CDR2 SVGAGI. Written as DNA, the CDR3 is TGTGCCAGCAGTTACTTTAGAGGGGTCGGTTCACCCCTCCACTTT. It translates to CASSYFRGVGSPLHF.

This rearrangement joins TRBV10-3 to TRBJ1-2, with unresolved D. Germline CDR1 is ENHRY and CDR2 is SYGVKD. Trimming stripped 2 bases from V and 2 bases from J, with 12 bases between. This CDR3 is 15 amino acids long. This CDR3 is CAISERTAGNYGYTF. The CDR3 DNA sequence: TGTGCCATCAGTGAGAGAACGGCAGGCAACTATGGCTACACCTTC.

The chain has TRBV5-1 and TRBJ2-7; 7 bases match TRBD1. V trimming: 2 bases; J trimming: 9 bases; junction bases outside the gene matches: 8. CDR1 and CDR2 from the germline V gene are SGHRS and YFSETQ. This CDR3 contains 13 residues. In DNA, the CDR3 is TGCGCCAGCAGCTTCGACAGGGAGTGGGGGCAGTACTTC. Translating it yields CASSFDREWGQYF.

This chain links TRBV28 with TRBJ2-7, with D hard to call. Deletions cut 5 bases from V and 2 bases from J, with 7 bases between. The CDR3 runs to 12 residues. Germline V lookup: CDR1 MDHEN, CDR2 SYDVKM. The CDR3, as DNA: TGTGCCAGCAGTGGGCTCGCCTACGAGCAGTACTTC. Protein sequence: CASSGLAYEQYF.

J is TRBJ1-3 and V is TRBV7-2; 8 bases are a match to TRBD1. The germline gives CDR1 SGHTA, CDR2 FQGNSA. Losses at the gene ends were 3 bases for V and 5 bases for J; bases not matched to a gene: 3. This CDR3 region has 14 residues. CDR3 in amino acids: CASSLDRARNTIYF. The CDR3 region has the DNA TGTGCCAGCAGCTTGGACAGGGCCCGAAACACCATATATTTT.

V is TRBV7-9 and J is TRBJ1-1; the D gene is possibly TRBD1 (5 bases). This CDR3 has 16 residues. V was trimmed by 6 bases and J by 1 base, leaving 18 bases between them. Germline assignment: CDR1 SEHNR and CDR2 FQNEAQ (reference sequence). CDR3 sequence: CASSWPQGQKNTEAFF. DNA for the CDR3: TGTGCCAGCAGTTGGCCCCAAGGACAAAAGAACACTGAAGCTTTCTTT.

The chain joins TRBV6-6 to TRBJ1-6; 11 bases match TRBD1. V lost 0 bases, J lost 13 bases, and 5 bases stayed unmatched. The CDR3 covers 15 residues. Germline V gene sequence: CDR1 MNHNY, CDR2 SVGAGI (reference sequence). CDR3 DNA: TGTGCCAGCAGTTACTCGGACAGGGGGCAGGGGCCCCTCCACTTT. Translation gives CASSYSDRGQGPLHF.

This sequence joins TRBV6-5 and TRBJ2-5, with D possibly called TRBD1 or TRBD2 (6 bases each). The ends were cut back, 6 bases at V and 5 bases at J, with 13 bases in the middle. The CDR3 has 13 residues. Germline V gene data show CDR1 as MNHEY and CDR2 as SVGAGI. The CDR3 nucleotides read TGTGCCAGCAGACCACAGGGACTGGAGACCCAGTACTTC. Its protein product is CASRPQGLETQYF.

The CDR3 region is CASRGQLYGYTF. In nucleotides, the CDR3 is TGTGCCAGCAGGGGCCAACTGTATGGCTACACCTTC. The gene calls are TRBV25-1 and TRBJ1-2, with unresolved D. V was pared by 6 bases and J by 5 bases, with 10 bases between. This CDR3 has 12 amino acids. Germline assignment: CDR1 MGHDK and CDR2 SYGVNS.

V usage is TRBV6-5 and J usage is TRBJ2-7; 7 bases map to TRBD1. Losses at the gene ends were 10 bases for V and 5 bases for J; bases not matched to a gene: 17. CDR3 size: 15 residues. Germline CDR1 MNHEY, CDR2 SVGAGI. CDR3 sequence (DNA): TGTGCCACTTCCACCGCCGACAGGGTCTACCACGAGCAGTACTTC. Residues: CATSTADRVYHEQYF.